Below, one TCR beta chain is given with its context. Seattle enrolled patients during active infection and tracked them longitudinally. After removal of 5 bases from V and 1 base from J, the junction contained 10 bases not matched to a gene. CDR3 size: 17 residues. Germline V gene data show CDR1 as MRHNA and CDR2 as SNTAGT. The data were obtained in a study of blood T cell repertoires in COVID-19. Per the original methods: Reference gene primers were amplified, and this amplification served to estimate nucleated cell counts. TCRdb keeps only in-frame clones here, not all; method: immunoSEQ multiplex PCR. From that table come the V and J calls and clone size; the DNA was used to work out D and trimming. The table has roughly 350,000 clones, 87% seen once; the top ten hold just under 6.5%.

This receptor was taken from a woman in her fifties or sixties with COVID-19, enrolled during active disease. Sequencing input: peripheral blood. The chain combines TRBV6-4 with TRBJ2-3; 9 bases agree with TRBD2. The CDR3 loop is CASSPLAGRAGTDTQYF. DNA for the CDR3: TGTGCCAGCAGTCCCCTAGCGGGGAGGGCCGGCACAGATACGCAGTATTTT.